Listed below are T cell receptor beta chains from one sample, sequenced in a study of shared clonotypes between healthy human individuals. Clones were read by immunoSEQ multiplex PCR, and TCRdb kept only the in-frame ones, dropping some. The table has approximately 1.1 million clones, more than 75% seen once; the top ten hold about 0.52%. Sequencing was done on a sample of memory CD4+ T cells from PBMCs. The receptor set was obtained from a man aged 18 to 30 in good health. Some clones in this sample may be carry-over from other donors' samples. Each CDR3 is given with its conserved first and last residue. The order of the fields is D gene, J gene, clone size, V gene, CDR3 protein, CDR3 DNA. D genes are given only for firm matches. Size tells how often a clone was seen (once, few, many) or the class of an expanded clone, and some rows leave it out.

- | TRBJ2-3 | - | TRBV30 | CAWSVKGDTQYF | TGTGCCTGGAGTGTAAAAGGGGATACGCAGTATTTT
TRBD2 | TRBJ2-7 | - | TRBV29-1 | CSVGGSGRGDEQYF | TGCAGCGTTGGGGGCAGCGGGAGAGGGGACGAGCAGTACTTC
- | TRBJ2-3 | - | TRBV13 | CASALKGTDTQYF | TGTGCCAGCGCCCTCAAGGGCACAGATACGCAGTATTTT
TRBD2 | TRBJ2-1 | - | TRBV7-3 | CASSLTTLAAYNEQFF | TGTGCCAGCAGCTTAACGACACTAGCGGCTTACAATGAGCAGTTCTTC
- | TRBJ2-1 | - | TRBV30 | CAWSNRGRRQKFF | TGTGCCTGGAGTAACAGAGGACGTAGGCAAAAGTTCTTC
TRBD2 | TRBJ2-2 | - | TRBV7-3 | CASSPRGSGSTGELFF | TGTGCCAGCAGCCCCCGGGGTAGCGGGTCGACCGGGGAGCTGTTTTTT
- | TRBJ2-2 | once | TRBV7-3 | CASRQGANTGELFF | TGTGCCAGCAGACAAGGGGCGAACACCGGGGAGCTGTTTTTT
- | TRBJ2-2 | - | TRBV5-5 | CASQQTGELFF | TGTGCCAGTCAGCAGACCGGGGAGCTGTTTTTT
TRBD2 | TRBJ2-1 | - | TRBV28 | CASKNPLAIQENEQFF | TGTGCCAGCAAAAACCCACTAGCGATTCAGGAAAATGAGCAGTTCTTC
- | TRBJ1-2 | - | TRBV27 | CASREDLAGPDGYTF | TGTGCCAGCAGAGAAGACCTGGCAGGTCCCGATGGCTACACCTTC
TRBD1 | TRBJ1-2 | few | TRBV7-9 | CASSTQGGRNGYTF | TGTGCCAGCAGCACACAGGGGGGCAGAAATGGCTACACCTTC
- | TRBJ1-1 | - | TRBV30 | CAWNGGTTEAFF | TGTGCCTGGAATGGGGGAACCACTGAAGCTTTCTTT
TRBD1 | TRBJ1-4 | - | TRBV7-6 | CASSPAPRQGERKLFF | TGTGCCAGCAGCCCAGCCCCAAGACAGGGGGAGCGAAAACTGTTTTTT
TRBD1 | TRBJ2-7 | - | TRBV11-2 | CASSRTGQGNYEQYF | TGTGCCAGCAGCCGCACCGGACAGGGGAACTACGAGCAGTACTTC
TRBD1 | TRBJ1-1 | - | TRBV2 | CASRGGTGVTEAFF | TGTGCCAGCAGGGGGGGGACAGGGGTGACTGAAGCTTTCTTT
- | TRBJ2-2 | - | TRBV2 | CASSDFGTTGELFF | TGTGCCAGCAGTGATTTCGGGACCACCGGGGAGCTGTTTTTT
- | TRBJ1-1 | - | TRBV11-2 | CASSLPGRTEAFF | TGTGCCAGCAGCTTACCAGGGCGGACTGAAGCTTTCTTT
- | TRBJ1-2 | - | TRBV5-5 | CASRDRAGRSYGYTF | TGTGCCAGCAGGGATAGAGCGGGAAGAAGCTATGGCTACACCTTC
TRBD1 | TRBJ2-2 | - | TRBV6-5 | CASTKGQGVTGELFF | TGTGCCAGCACCAAGGGACAGGGGGTGACCGGGGAGCTGTTTTTT
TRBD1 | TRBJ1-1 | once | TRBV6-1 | CASSEWTGFFATEAFF | TGTGCCAGCAGTGAATGGACAGGGTTCTTTGCCACTGAAGCTTTCTTT
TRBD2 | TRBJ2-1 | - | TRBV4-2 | CASSQIRGTSGSSTPNNEQFF | TGTGCCAGCAGCCAAATCAGGGGTACTAGCGGGAGTAGTACCCCAAACAATGAGCAGTTCTTC
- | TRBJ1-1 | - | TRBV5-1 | CASSLGEGNTEAFF | TGCGCCAGCAGCTTGGGTGAAGGGAACACTGAAGCTTTCTTT
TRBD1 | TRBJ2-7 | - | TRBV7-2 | CASSRDREGHEQYF | TGTGCCAGCAGCCGGGACAGGGAAGGACACGAGCAGTACTTC
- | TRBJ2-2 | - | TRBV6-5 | CASSSRENTGELFF | TGTGCCAGCAGTTCCAGGGAGAACACCGGGGAGCTGTTTTTT
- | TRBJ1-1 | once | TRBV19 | CASSRENRVWEAFF | TGTGCCAGTAGCCGAGAAAACAGGGTTTGGGAAGCTTTCTTT
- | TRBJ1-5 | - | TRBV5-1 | CASSEGPPGSRAQHF | TGCGCCAGCAGTGAAGGACCTCCCGGGAGCCGAGCCCAGCATTTT
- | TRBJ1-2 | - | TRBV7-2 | CASSLMQGNGYTF | TGTGCCAGCAGCCTTATGCAGGGGAATGGCTACACCTTC
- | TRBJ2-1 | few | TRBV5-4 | CASSLGRSSYNEQFF | TGTGCCAGCAGCTTGGGCCGTAGCTCCTACAATGAGCAGTTCTTC
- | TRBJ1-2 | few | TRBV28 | CASSYPHGYTF | TGTGCCAGCAGCTACCCGCATGGCTACACCTTC
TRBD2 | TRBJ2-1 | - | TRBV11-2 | CASSSGLAGFKEFF | TGTGCCAGCAGCTCCGGACTAGCGGGATTTAAAGAGTTCTTC
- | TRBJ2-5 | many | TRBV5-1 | CASSRAPPIETQYF | TGCGCCAGCAGTCGGGCTCCACCTATTGAGACCCAGTACTTC
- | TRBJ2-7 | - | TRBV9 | CASSATGSSYEQYF | TGTGCCAGCAGCGCCACAGGGAGCTCCTACGAGCAGTACTTC
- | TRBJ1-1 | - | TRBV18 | CASSPLGGTGTEAFF | TGTGCCAGCTCACCACTCGGGGGGACCGGGACTGAAGCTTTCTTT
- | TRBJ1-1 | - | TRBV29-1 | CSGRLNTEAFF | TGCAGCGGCCGGTTGAACACTGAAGCTTTCTTT
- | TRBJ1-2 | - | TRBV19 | CASSIARHVLYGYTF | TGTGCCAGTAGTATAGCACGGCACGTTCTCTATGGCTACACCTTC
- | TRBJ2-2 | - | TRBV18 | CASSPRTGEAQGTGELFF | TGTGCCAGCTCACCACGGACGGGAGAGGCCCAGGGCACCGGGGAGCTGTTTTTT
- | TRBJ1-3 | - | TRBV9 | CASSPIGSAGNTIYF | TGTGCCAGCAGCCCGATTGGGTCGGCTGGAAACACCATATATTTT
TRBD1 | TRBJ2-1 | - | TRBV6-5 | CASSPTWGTVNEQFF | TGTGCCAGCAGTCCCACTTGGGGGACAGTTAATGAGCAGTTCTTC
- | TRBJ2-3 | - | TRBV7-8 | CASSFQQSDTQYF | TGTGCCAGCAGCTTCCAGCAGTCAGATACGCAGTATTTT
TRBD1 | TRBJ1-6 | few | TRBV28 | CASSYRWRGPSPLHF | TGTGCCAGCAGTTATCGGTGGAGGGGGCCTTCACCCCTCCACTTT
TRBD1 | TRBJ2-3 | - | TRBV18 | CASSSLMGQGTTDTQYF | TGTGCCAGCTCGAGTTTGATGGGACAGGGGACCACAGATACGCAGTATTTT
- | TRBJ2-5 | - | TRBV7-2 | CASSLDTVKGTQYF | TGTGCCAGCAGCTTAGACACAGTGAAGGGGACCCAGTACTTC
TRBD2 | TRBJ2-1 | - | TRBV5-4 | CASSPTTTSGRRYEQFF | TGTGCCAGCAGCCCGACAACGACTAGCGGGAGGAGGTATGAGCAGTTCTTC
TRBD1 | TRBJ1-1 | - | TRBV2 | CASSGQGAPGTEAFF | TGTGCCAGCAGTGGACAGGGGGCGCCGGGCACTGAAGCTTTCTTT
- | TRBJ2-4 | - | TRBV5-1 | CASSLEVGNKNIQYF | TGCGCCAGCAGCTTGGAAGTTGGCAACAAAAACATTCAGTACTTC
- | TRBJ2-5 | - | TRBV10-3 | CAISEGGPLEETQYF | TGTGCCATCAGTGAGGGGGGACCTCTTGAAGAGACCCAGTACTTC
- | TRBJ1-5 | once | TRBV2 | CASSADSNQPQHF | TGTGCCAGCAGTGCGGACAGCAATCAGCCCCAGCATTTT
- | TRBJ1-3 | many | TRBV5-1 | CASSLEPTSGNTIYF | TGCGCCAGCAGCTTGGAGCCGACATCTGGAAACACCATATATTTT
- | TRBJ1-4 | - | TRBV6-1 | CASSEGRGREKLFF | TGTGCCAGCAGTGAAGGGAGGGGGAGGGAAAAACTGTTTTTT
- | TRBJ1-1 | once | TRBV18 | CASSPVTGLNTEAFF | TGTGCCAGCTCACCCGTGACAGGCCTAAACACTGAAGCTTTCTTT
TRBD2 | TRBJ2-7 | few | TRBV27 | CASRLAGEVGEQYF | TGTGCCAGTCGACTAGCGGGAGAAGTGGGCGAGCAGTACTTC
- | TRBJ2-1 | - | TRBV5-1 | CASSLVVALGINEQFF | TGCGCCAGCAGCTTGGTTGTCGCTCTAGGGATCAATGAGCAGTTCTTC
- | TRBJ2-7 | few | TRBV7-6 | CASSLGIGSYEQYF | TGTGCCAGCAGCTTAGGTATAGGTTCCTACGAGCAGTACTTC
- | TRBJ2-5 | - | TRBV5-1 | CASSGDVQGNLWANLQETQYF | TGCGCCAGCAGCGGGGACGTTCAGGGTAATTTGTGGGCCAATCTTCAAGAGACCCAGTACTTC
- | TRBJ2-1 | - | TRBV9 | CASSVRGSILNEQFF | TGTGCCAGCAGCGTTCGGGGATCCATACTAAATGAGCAGTTCTTC
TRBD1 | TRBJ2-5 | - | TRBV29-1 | CSVDQGVQETQYF | TGCAGCGTTGACCAGGGGGTCCAAGAGACCCAGTACTTC
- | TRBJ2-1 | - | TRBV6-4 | CASSDSFRSSEQFF | TGTGCCAGCAGTGACTCGTTTCGGAGCAGCGAGCAGTTCTTC
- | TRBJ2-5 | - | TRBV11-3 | CASSLGGIREETQYF | TGTGCCAGCAGCTTGGGAGGTATCAGGGAAGAGACCCAGTACTTC
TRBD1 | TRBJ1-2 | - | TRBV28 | CASSLTVGTGGGYTF | TGTGCCAGCAGTTTAACGGTCGGGACAGGGGGCGGCTACACCTTC
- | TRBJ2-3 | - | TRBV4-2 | CASSQGAHQARTDTQYF | TGTGCCAGCAGCCAGGGGGCCCATCAGGCACGCACAGATACGCAGTATTTT